This T cell receptor (beta chain) was recorded in a study of blood T cell repertoires in COVID-19. Study information: The analysed material was cDNA or gDNA that came from T cells, B-cell-depleted T cells, or PBMCs.

Generated by immunoSEQ multiplex PCR, the TCRdb table keeps only in-frame clones and is missing some. The table lists approximately 82,000 clones, around 89% of them singletons, with roughly 13% in the top ten. The germline V gene has CDR1 LGHDT and CDR2 YNNKEL (reference sequence). CDR3 size: 17 residues. V was cut by 3 bases and J by 0 bases, with 12 bases left in between. The chain links TRBV3-1 (or the pseudogene TRBV3-2) to TRBJ1-6; unclear D gene. Source material: peripheral blood. The clonotype originates from a man between 65 and 85 years old with active or convalescent COVID-19. Written as DNA, the CDR3 is TGTGCCAGCAGCCATCTGCCTGCTAGCTCCTATAATTCACCCCTCCACTTT. Translating gives CASSHLPASSYNSPLHF.